The entry that follows covers one T cell receptor beta chain sequence. Its specificity is not known. This sample is part of a study of CD8+ T cells in alopecia areata. As for treatment: oral pan-JAK inhibitor, 5-10 mg twice daily. Alopecia areata patients provided lesional scalp punch biopsies and peripheral blood. Study results and limitations: Many of the expanded lesional clones endured in scalp and blood while on tofacitinib. Expanded CD8+ clones among the top 100, as well as scalp clonality, were significantly decreased by tofacitinib.

Extracted from the samples, RNA was reverse transcribed into cDNA to serve as the sequencing template. The data were produced by immunoSEQ multiplex PCR, yet TCRdb's version contains in-frame clones alone and is incomplete. The sample lists about 180,000 clones, about 53% occurring once. V was cut by 7 bases and J by 2 bases, with 8 bases left in between. The CDR3 is made up of 12 amino acids. The germline V gene has CDR1 LGHNA and CDR2 YSLEER. The J gene is TRBJ2-5, the V gene TRBV4-3, with D possibly TRBD1 on 5 matching bases. The source is a human donor with alopecia areata. Source: CD8+ T cells sorted from blood, taken at week 24, from a patient treated with tofacitinib. The CDR3 DNA reads TGCGCCAGCAAAGGGGAACAAGAGACCCAGTACTTC. Protein: CASKGEQETQYF.